The 22 T cell receptor beta chains presented below share a single source sample, sequenced in a study of blood T cell repertoires in COVID-19. Some clones are missing from TCRdb's copy, which holds only in-frame ones; the method was immunoSEQ multiplex PCR. The sample has 180,000 or so clones; approximately 85% are singletons. The specimen was peripheral blood. The receptors stem from a woman in her sixties with acute or convalescent COVID-19.

The rearrangement joins TRBV19 to TRBJ2-4; a weak D match, TRBD2 (6 bases). The ends were cut back, 4 bases at V and 12 bases at J, with 19 bases in the middle. The CDR3 is made up of 14 amino acids. Germline V gene lookup returns CDR1 LNHDA and CDR2 SQIVND (reference sequence). The CDR3 sequence is CASSTQAAGRDQYF. As DNA, the CDR3 is TGTGCCAGTAGTACCCAAGCGGCGGGACGGGATCAGTACTTC.

The rearrangement joins TRBV19 to TRBJ2-1; TRBD2 matches 9 bases. Germline V gives CDR1 LNHDA, CDR2 SQIVND (reference sequence). After removal of 1 base from V and 7 bases from J, the junction contained 8 bases not matched to a gene. The CDR3 length is 16 residues. The CDR3 DNA follows: TGTGCCAGTAGTATAGTGGGCGGGAGGGCCCCTAATGAGCAGTTCTTC. It translates to CASSIVGGRAPNEQFF.

CDR3 DNA: TGCGCCAGCACCACATCGGGGGTGAACACTGAAGCTTTCTTT. Amino acid sequence: CASTTSGVNTEAFF. The chain carries TRBV5-1 and TRBJ1-1; perhaps TRBD1 as D (5 bases). CDR1 is SGHRS, CDR2 YFSETQ, per germline. This CDR3 region has 14 residues. The V end was cut by 6 bases, the J end by 0 bases, with 12 bases between.

The chain recombines TRBV3-1 (or the pseudogene TRBV3-2) with TRBJ2-5; 7 bases are shared with TRBD2. Germline V gene lookup returns CDR1 LGHDT and CDR2 YNNKEL (reference sequence). The junction had 7 bases not matched to a gene; V was cut back by 1 base and J by 2 bases. There are 16 residues in the CDR3. The CDR3 loop is CASSQGASGRQETQYF. In DNA form, the CDR3 reads TGTGCCAGCAGCCAAGGGGCTAGCGGTCGTCAAGAGACCCAGTACTTC.

The chain couples TRBV10-3 to TRBJ2-1; 10 bases fit TRBD2. V shed 6 bases, J shed 3 bases, and the junction held 5 bases outside the gene matches. Germline V gene sequence: CDR1 ENHRY, CDR2 SYGVKD. The CDR3 is 15 amino acids. Here the CDR3 reads CAISGRTSGYNEQFF. CDR3 DNA: TGTGCCATCAGCGGAAGGACTAGCGGCTACAATGAGCAGTTCTTC.

This sequence joins TRBV18 and TRBJ2-5; D not resolved. Germline CDR1 reads KGHSH; CDR2 reads LQKENI. The ends were cut back, 3 bases at V and 5 bases at J, with 10 bases in the middle. The CDR3 is 13 residues long. The chain's CDR3 is CASSPTLGETQYF. The CDR3, as DNA: TGTGCCAGCTCACCTACCCTCGGGGAGACCCAGTACTTC. The full variable domain, its missing parts supplied by reference TRBV18 and TRBJ2-5, is NAGVMQNPRHLVRRRGQEARLRCSPMKGHSHVYWYRQLPEEGLKFMVYLQKENIIDESGMPKERFSAEFPKEGPSILRIQQVVRGDSAAYFCASSPTLGETQYFGPGTRLLVL.

This chain links TRBV7-8 with TRBJ1-1; unclear D gene. CDR1 and CDR2 from the germline V gene are SGHVS and FQNEAQ. The V and J ends lost 3 bases and 3 bases respectively, with 8 bases between them. The CDR3 runs 13 residues. The CDR3 protein is CASSFREYTEAFF. CDR3 nucleotides: TGTGCCAGCAGCTTCCGGGAGTACACTGAAGCTTTCTTT.

The chain links TRBV10-3 to TRBJ1-1; TRBD1 aligns across 8 bases. CDR3 size: 13 residues. CDR1 and CDR2 (germline): ENHRY, SYGVKD. The ends lost 4 bases at V and 11 bases at J; junction bases unmatched: 9. The DNA of the CDR3 is TGTGCCATCAGTGCGGGACAGGACCTGGAGGCTTTCTTT. This sequence encodes CAISAGQDLEAFF.

This clone was counted only a few times. The gene calls are TRBV20-1 and TRBJ2-3, with 10 positions matching TRBD2. This CDR3 spans 17 amino acids. CDR1 and CDR2 from the germline V gene are DFQATT and SNEGSKA (reference sequence). The J segment lost 4 bases and the V segment lost 3 bases, leaving 13 bases of the junction unmatched. This chain's CDR3 is CSASTRRTSGIADTQYF. CDR3 in DNA: TGCAGTGCTAGTACTCGGCGCACTAGCGGGATAGCAGATACGCAGTATTTT.

This chain joins TRBV2 and TRBJ2-2, with a possible D match to TRBD2 (6 bases). The CDR3 spans 16 residues. Germline-derived CDR1 and CDR2 are SNHLY and FYNNEI. Trimming took off 0 bases at V and 7 bases at J, with 15 bases between the two ends. As DNA, the CDR3 is TGTGCCAGCAGTGAAGCGCTCCAGGGAGGACTCGGGGAGCTGTTTTTT. It encodes CASSEALQGGLGELFF.

This clone was counted between two and nine times. This chain joins TRBV5-1 and TRBJ1-1; D gene uncertain. This CDR3 comprises 15 residues. CDR1 and CDR2 (germline): SGHRS, YFSETQ. Trimming took off 3 bases at V and 0 bases at J, with 12 bases between the two ends. The CDR3 region is CASSSGSSMNTEAFF. The CDR3 region has the DNA TGCGCCAGCAGCTCGGGAAGTAGTATGAACACTGAAGCTTTCTTT. Supplemented by reference TRBV5-1 and TRBJ1-1, the full variable domain reads KAGVTQTPRYLIKTRGQQVTLSCSPISGHRSVSWYQQTPGQGLQFLFEYFSETQRNKGNFPGRFSGRQFSNSRSEMNVSTLELGDSALYLCASSSGSSMNTEAFFGQGTRLTVV.

The chain carries TRBV21-1 and TRBJ1-2; the table calls TRBD1, which could not be checked here. TRBV21-1 counts as a pseudogene. The CDR3 totals 15 residues. The CDR3 sequence is CASSKANGQGVGYTF. DNA of the CDR3: TGTGCCAGCAGCAAAGCGAACGGACAGGGGGTTGGCTACACCTTC.

The chain links TRBV10-3 to TRBJ2-7; 9 nucleotides align to TRBD1. The germline gives CDR1 ENHRY, CDR2 SYGVKD. Unmatched junction bases numbered 6, after V lost 5 bases and J lost 7 bases. The CDR3 is 13 amino acids. The CDR3 region is CAISRDRAGEQYV. The CDR3 DNA follows: TGTGCCATCAGTCGGGACAGGGCCGGGGAGCAGTACGTC.

This clone was seen once. This chain uses TRBV7-2 with TRBJ1-2, with 7 bases fitting TRBD1. The CDR3 loop spans 15 amino acids. V lost 4 bases to trimming and J lost 4 bases; unmatched junction nucleotides: 9. Germline values: CDR1 SGHTA, CDR2 FQGNSA. The CDR3 is CASSSQGQNVYGYTF. The CDR3 region has the DNA TGTGCCAGCAGCTCACAGGGACAGAACGTCTATGGCTACACCTTC.

The chain joins TRBV5-4 to TRBJ1-5; a weak D match, TRBD1 (6 bases). The ends were cut back, 7 bases at V and 1 base at J, with 12 bases in the middle. Germline V gene lookup returns CDR1 SGHNT and CDR2 YYREEE (reference sequence). The length of the CDR3 is 14 residues. CDR3 sequence reads: CASEIQGSNQPQHF. CDR3 nucleotide sequence: TGTGCCAGCGAAATTCAGGGGAGCAATCAGCCCCAGCATTTT.

The chain employs TRBV9 and TRBJ2-3; 10 bases agree with TRBD2. The CDR3 contains 18 residues. V was clipped by 0 bases and J by 3 bases; unmatched bases: 10. The germline gives CDR1 SGDLS, CDR2 YYNGEE. For the CDR3, the DNA is TGTGCCAGCAGCGTAGCACCGGGGGCTAGCGGGAGAACAGATACGCAGTATTTT. Encoded protein: CASSVAPGASGRTDTQYF. The full variable domain, completed using reference TRBV9 and TRBJ2-3, is DSGVTQTPKHLITATGQRVTLRCSPRSGDLSVYWYQQSLDQGLQFLIQYYNGEERAKGNILERFSAQQFPDLHSELNLSSLELGDSALYFCASSVAPGASGRTDTQYFGPGTRLTVL.

A single count supports this clone. The chain uses TRBV6-2 or TRBV6-3 and TRBJ1-1; TRBD1 might be the D (5 bases). This CDR3 has 17 amino acids. CDR1 and CDR2 from the germline V gene are MNHEY and SVGEGT. V was pared by 0 bases and J by 10 bases, with 24 bases between. The CDR3 DNA reads as TGTGCCAGCAGTTACTCGCCGGAGGGGCCGGGTAAGATGGGAGCTTTCTTT. Amino acids: CASSYSPEGPGKMGAFF.

This chain connects TRBV24-1 to TRBJ1-1; D gene unclear. The CDR3 loop spans 13 amino acids. CDR1 is KGHDR and CDR2 is SFDVKD in the germline V gene. The V end lost 3 bases, the J end lost 3 bases, and 7 bases lay between the germline ends. The CDR3 DNA reads TGTGCCACCAGTGATCCGTTCCACACTGAAGCTTTCTTT. Translation gives CATSDPFHTEAFF.

V usage is TRBV29-1 and J usage is TRBJ2-5; no clear D gene. Per the germline V gene, CDR1 is SQVTM and CDR2 is ANQGSEA. Trimming shortened V by 7 bases and J by 5 bases, and 17 bases separated the two germline ends. The CDR3 covers 13 residues. The CDR3 coding sequence is TGCAGCGCTGTTTGGTTCTGGGCGGAGACCCAGTACTTC. Protein: CSAVWFWAETQYF.

This chain links TRBV11-2 with TRBJ1-1; D gene ambiguous. The CDR3 spans 11 residues. Germline values: CDR1 SGHAT, CDR2 FQNNGV. Trimming stripped 2 bases from V and 7 bases from J, with 5 bases between. The CDR3 is CASSLIGEAFF. Here the CDR3 DNA reads TGTGCCAGCAGCTTAATCGGTGAAGCTTTCTTT.

CDR3 coding DNA: TGTGCCAGCAGTGTGAGCTCTGGGGCCAACGTCCTGACTTTC. Translation gives CASSVSSGANVLTF. The rearrangement uses TRBV2 and TRBJ2-6, with unresolved D. The CDR3 is made up of 14 amino acids. Trimming cost V 4 bases and J 0 bases, with 4 bases left between them. Germline CDR1 reads SNHLY; CDR2 reads FYNNEI.

The gene calls are TRBV13 and TRBJ2-1; D is ambiguous. This CDR3 has 15 amino acids. V lost 7 bases to trimming and J lost 0 bases, with 13 bases between them. Germline loops: CDR1 PRHDT, CDR2 FYEKMQ (reference sequence). CDR3 sequence (DNA): TGTGCCAGCACACCGCAGGCGAGCTCCTACAATGAGCAGTTCTTC. It yields the protein CASTPQASSYNEQFF.